This T cell receptor (beta chain) originates from a study of CD8+CD57+ T cells in acquired aplastic anemia. The length of the CDR3 is 13 residues. Germline lookup yields CDR1 DFQATT and CDR2 SNEGSKA (reference sequence). Patients who underwent sequencing had shown CD8+CD57+ cell expansion by flow cytometry. This clonotype was seen ten or more times. A single base separates this from a much larger clone, so it may be a read error. Investigators profiled TCR beta VDJ and CDR3 from genomic DNA template. One entry per CDR3 protein, called by TCRdb with MiXCR from the reads. Of approximately 160,000 distinct CDR3 sequences listed, roughly 50% are singletons.

Sequencing used sorted CD4+, CD8+, or CD8+CD57+ T cells (not recorded which) from PBMCs. This TCR was sampled from a human donor with aplastic anemia. The chain combines TRBV20-1 with TRBJ1-6; tentative D call: TRBD1 (6 bases). CDR3 DNA: TGCAGTGCAATGGGGACAATCCGTTCACCCCTCTACTTT. Residues: CSAMGTIRSPLYF.